The 7 T cell receptor beta chains in this list originate from one sample, sequenced in a study of T cells in Graves' hyperthyroidism and ophthalmopathy. Amplification of TCR beta CDR3 regions was performed using RNA transcripts as template. During a first-round RT-PCR of the TCR CDR3, the HTBI primer set was used. TCRdb reanalysed the multiplex PCR reads using MiXCR and keeps one entry per CDR3 protein. This sample yields some 690,000 distinct CDR3 sequences, of which 15% to 20% are seen a single time; around 15% belongs to the top ten. The sample taken for sequencing was blood. The receptors were sampled from a man in his fifties or sixties with Graves' hyperthyroidism.

This clonotype has a handful of counts. The V and J genes are TRBV18 and TRBJ2-1; 8 bases map to TRBD2. The CDR3 extends over 16 amino acids. Germline lookup yields CDR1 KGHSH and CDR2 LQKENI. Trimming cost V 1 base and J 8 bases; bases outside gene matches: 10. The CDR3 region is CASSPQGLGDGDEQFF. Written as DNA, the CDR3 is TGTGCCAGCTCACCACAGGGACTAGGAGACGGCGATGAGCAGTTCTTC.

This clonotype was picked up a small number of times. The chain combines TRBV6-4 with TRBJ2-3, with D tentatively TRBD1 (6 bases). CDR3 length: 14 amino acids. Germline CDR1 and CDR2: MRHNA and SNTAGT. V dropped 2 bases and J dropped 7 bases, with 13 bases sitting between them. The CDR3 DNA follows: TGTGCCAGCAGTGACGGGGGCGAAGCAAATACGCAGTATTTT. Protein product: CASSDGGEANTQYF.

This clonotype was detected many times. The V and J genes are TRBV7-9 and TRBJ2-7; D gene unclear. From germline, CDR1 is SEHNR and CDR2 FQNEAQ (reference sequence). Trimming pared 2 bases from V and 1 base from J, leaving 6 bases between. The CDR3 has 13 amino acids. The DNA for the CDR3 is TGTGCCAGCAGCTTAATCAATTCCTACGAGCAGTACTTC. This gives the protein CASSLINSYEQYF.

This clonotype was found many times. The rearrangement links TRBV7-2 to TRBJ1-1; no clear D gene. The CDR3 loop spans 13 amino acids. With 2 bases removed from V and 7 bases from J, the gap between germline ends came to 11 bases. Germline CDR1 is SGHTA and CDR2 is FQGNSA. CDR3 sequence reads: CASSLNPFLEAFF. CDR3 bases: TGTGCCAGCAGCTTAAATCCCTTCCTTGAAGCTTTCTTT.

This clonotype was seen a few times. The rearrangement joins TRBV4-1 to TRBJ1-5; TRBD1 is a possible D gene (5 bases). Between the trimmed V and J ends, which lost 6 bases and 0 bases, there was a span of 12 bases. The germline CDR1 and CDR2 sequences are MGHRA and YSYEKL. CDR3 size: 15 residues. CDR3 protein: CASRLGQYSNQPQHF. CDR3 DNA: TGCGCCAGCAGATTGGGGCAATATAGCAATCAGCCCCAGCATTTT.

This clonotype was counted ten times or more. The chain recombines TRBV7-2 with TRBJ2-5; 14 positions agree with TRBD2. The trim removed 5 bases at V and 7 bases at J, leaving 9 bases unmatched. Germline V lookup: CDR1 SGHTA, CDR2 FQGNSA. The CDR3 is made up of 16 amino acids. The CDR3 spells CASSIGTSGSRMTQYF. CDR3 nucleotide sequence: TGTGCCAGCAGCATCGGGACTAGCGGGAGCCGGATGACCCAGTACTTC.

This clonotype was detected ten times or more. DNA for the CDR3: TGTGCCAGCAGCTTAAGGACAGGGGGCGTCGACGAGCAGTACTTC. Protein product: CASSLRTGGVDEQYF. This sequence joins TRBV7-2 and TRBJ2-7, with TRBD1 identical over 11 bases. Trimming cost V 2 bases and J 5 bases; bases outside gene matches: 5. The germline V gene encodes CDR1 SGHTA and CDR2 FQGNSA. The CDR3 runs to 15 residues.